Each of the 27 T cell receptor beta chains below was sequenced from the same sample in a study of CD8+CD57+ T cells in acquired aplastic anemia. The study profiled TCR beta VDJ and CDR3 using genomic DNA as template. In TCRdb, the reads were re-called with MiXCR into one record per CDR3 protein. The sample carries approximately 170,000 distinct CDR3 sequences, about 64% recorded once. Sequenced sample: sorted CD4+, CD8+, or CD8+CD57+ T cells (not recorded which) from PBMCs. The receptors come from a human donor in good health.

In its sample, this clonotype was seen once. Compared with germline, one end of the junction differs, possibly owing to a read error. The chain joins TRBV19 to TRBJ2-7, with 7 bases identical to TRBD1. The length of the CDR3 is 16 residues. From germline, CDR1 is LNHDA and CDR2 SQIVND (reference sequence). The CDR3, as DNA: TGTGCCAGTAGAATAGGGGCAGGGGGTGGCACCTACGAGCAGTACTTC. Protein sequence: CASRIGAGGGTYEQYF.

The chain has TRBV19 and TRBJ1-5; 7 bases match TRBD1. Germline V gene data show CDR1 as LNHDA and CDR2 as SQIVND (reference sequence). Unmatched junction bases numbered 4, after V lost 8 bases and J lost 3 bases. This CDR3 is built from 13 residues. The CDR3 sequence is CASVDRVNQPQHF. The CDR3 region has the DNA TGTGCCAGTGTAGACAGGGTCAATCAGCCCCAGCATTTT.

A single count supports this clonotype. The CDR3 region is CASSQREDRPQYF. CDR3 bases: TGCGCCAGCAGCCAGAGAGAAGATCGGCCGCAGTATTTT. The chain has TRBV4-3 and TRBJ2-3; no reliable D call. The length of the CDR3 is 13 residues. Trimming pared 3 bases from V and 10 bases from J, leaving 14 bases between. CDR1 is LGHNA, CDR2 YSLEER, per germline.

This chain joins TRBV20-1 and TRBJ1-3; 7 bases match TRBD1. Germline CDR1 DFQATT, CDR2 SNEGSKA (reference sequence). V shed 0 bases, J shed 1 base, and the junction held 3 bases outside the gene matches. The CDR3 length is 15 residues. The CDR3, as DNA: TGCAGTGCTAGAGACGGGACAGCATCTGGAAACACCATATATTTT. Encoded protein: CSARDGTASGNTIYF.

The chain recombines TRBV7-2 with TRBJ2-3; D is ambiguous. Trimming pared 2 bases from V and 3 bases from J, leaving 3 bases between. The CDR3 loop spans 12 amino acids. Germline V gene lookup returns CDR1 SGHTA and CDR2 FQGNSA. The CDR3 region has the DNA TGTGCCAGCAGCTTAAAGACAGATACGCAGTATTTT. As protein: CASSLKTDTQYF.

Written as DNA, the CDR3 is TGTGCCAGCAGCTTAGGGGGCTGGAGCAATCAGCCCCAGCATTTT. Protein sequence: CASSLGGWSNQPQHF. This rearrangement joins TRBV7-2 to TRBJ1-5; the D gene is possibly TRBD1 (5 bases). V shed 1 base and J shed 1 base, with 8 bases lying between them. Germline-derived CDR1 and CDR2 are SGHTA and FQGNSA. This CDR3 has 15 residues.

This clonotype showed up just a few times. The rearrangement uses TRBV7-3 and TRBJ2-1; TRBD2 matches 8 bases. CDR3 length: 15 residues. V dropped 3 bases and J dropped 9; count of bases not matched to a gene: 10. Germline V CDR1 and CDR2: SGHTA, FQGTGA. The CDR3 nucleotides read TGTGCCAGCAGCTTCGCTACCGGGGGGGGGAGTGAGCAGTTCTTC. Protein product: CASSFATGGGSEQFF.

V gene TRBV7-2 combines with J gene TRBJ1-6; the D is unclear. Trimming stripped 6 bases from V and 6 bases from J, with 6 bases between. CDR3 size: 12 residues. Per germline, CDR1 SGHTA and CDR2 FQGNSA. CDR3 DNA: TGTGCCAGCAGTTATCTTAATTCACCCCTCCACTTT. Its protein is CASSYLNSPLHF.

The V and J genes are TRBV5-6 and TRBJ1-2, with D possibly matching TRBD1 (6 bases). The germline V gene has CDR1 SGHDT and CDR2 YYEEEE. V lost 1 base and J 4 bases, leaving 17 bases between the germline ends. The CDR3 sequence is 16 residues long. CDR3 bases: TGTGCCAGCAGCTTGTACTGGCCCCGGGACACCTATGGCTACACCTTC. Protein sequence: CASSLYWPRDTYGYTF. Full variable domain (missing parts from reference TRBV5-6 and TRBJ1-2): DAGVTQSPTHLIKTRGQQVTLRCSPKSGHDTVSWYQQALGQGPQFIFQYYEEEERQRGNFPDRFSGHQFPNYSSELNVNALLLGDSALYLCASSLYWPRDTYGYTFGSGTRLTVV.

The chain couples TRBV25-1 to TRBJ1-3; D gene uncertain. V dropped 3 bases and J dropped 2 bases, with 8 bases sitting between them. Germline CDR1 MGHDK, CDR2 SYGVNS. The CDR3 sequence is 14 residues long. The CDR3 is CASSDGRTGNTIYF. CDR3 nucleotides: TGTGCCAGCAGTGACGGGCGAACTGGAAACACCATATATTTT.

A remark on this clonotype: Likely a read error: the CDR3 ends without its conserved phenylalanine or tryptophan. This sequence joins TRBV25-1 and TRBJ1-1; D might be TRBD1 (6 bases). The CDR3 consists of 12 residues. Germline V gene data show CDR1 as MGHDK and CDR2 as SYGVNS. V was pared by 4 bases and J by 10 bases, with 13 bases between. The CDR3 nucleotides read TGTGCCAGCAGTGTTACAGGGCCGACAGCTTTCCTT. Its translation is CASSVTGPTAFL.

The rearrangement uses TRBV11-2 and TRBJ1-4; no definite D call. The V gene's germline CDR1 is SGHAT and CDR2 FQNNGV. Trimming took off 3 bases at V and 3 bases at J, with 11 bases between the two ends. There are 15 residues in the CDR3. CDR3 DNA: TGTGCCAGCAGCTTGGGGAACAGACCTAATGAAAAACTGTTTTTT. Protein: CASSLGNRPNEKLFF. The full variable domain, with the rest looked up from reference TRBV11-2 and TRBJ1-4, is EAGVAQSPRYKIIEKRQSVAFWCNPISGHATLYWYQQILGQGPKLLIQFQNNGVVDDSQLPKDRFSAERLKGVDSTLKIQPAKLEDSAVYLCASSLGNRPNEKLFFGSGTQLSVL.

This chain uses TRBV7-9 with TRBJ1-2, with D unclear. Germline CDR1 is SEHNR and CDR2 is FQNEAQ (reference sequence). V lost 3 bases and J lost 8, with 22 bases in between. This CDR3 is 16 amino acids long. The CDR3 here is CASSLAFGSPRLGYTF. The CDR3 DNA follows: TGTGCCAGCAGCTTGGCCTTTGGGTCCCCTCGGTTAGGCTACACCTTC. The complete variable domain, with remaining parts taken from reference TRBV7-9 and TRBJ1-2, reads DTGVSQNPRHKITKRGQNVTFRCDPISEHNRLYWYRQTLGQGPEFLTYFQNEAQLEKSRLLSDRFSAERPKGSFSTLEIQRTEQGDSAMYLCASSLAFGSPRLGYTFGSGTRLTVV.

This CDR3 is CASGRDLTYEQYF. The CDR3 bases are TGTGCCAGCGGCCGGGACCTCACCTACGAGCAGTACTTC. The chain joins TRBV6-5 to TRBJ2-7; possibly TRBD1 or TRBD2 for D (5 bases each). Trimming shortened V by 8 bases and J by 2 bases, and 13 bases separated the two germline ends. The CDR3 covers 13 residues. Looked up from germline, CDR1 is MNHEY and CDR2 is SVGAGI.

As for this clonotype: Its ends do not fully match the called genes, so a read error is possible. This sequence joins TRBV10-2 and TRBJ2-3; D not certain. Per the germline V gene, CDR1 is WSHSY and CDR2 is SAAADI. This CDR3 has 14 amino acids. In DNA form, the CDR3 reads TGCGCCATCAGTGAGTCGCCTATAGGGGATACGCAGTATTTT. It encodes CAISESPIGDTQYF.

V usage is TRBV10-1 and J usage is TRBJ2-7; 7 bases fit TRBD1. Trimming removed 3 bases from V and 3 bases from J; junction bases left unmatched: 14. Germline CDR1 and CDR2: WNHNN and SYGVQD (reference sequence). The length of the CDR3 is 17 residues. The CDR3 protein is CASSERGPTGNGYEQYF. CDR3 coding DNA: TGCGCCAGCAGTGAAAGGGGTCCGACAGGGAACGGCTACGAGCAGTACTTC.

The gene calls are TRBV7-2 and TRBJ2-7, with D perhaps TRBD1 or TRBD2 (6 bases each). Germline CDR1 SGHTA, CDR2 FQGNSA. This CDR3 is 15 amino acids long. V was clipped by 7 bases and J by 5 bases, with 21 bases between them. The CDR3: CASNPRSGAFHEQYF. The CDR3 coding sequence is TGTGCCAGCAACCCAAGGTCGGGGGCGTTCCACGAGCAGTACTTC.

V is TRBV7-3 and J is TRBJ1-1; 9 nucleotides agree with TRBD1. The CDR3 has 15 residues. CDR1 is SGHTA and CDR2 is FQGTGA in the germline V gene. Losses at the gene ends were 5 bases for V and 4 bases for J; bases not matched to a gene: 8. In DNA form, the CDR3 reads TGTGCCAGCAGCCCGGGACAGGGCGTTGGCACTGAAGCTTTCTTT. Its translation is CASSPGQGVGTEAFF. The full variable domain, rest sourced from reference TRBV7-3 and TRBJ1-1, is GAGVSQTPSNKVTEKGKYVELRCDPISGHTALYWYRQSLGQGPEFLIYFQGTGAADDSGLPNDRFFAVRPEGSVSTLKIQRTERGDSAVYLCASSPGQGVGTEAFFGQGTRLTVV.

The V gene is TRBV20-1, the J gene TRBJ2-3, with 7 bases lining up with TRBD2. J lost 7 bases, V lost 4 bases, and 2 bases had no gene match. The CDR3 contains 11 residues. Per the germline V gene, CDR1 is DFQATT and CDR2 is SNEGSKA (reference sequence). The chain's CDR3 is CSAKSGNTQYF. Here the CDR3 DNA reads TGCAGTGCTAAGAGCGGGAATACGCAGTATTTT.

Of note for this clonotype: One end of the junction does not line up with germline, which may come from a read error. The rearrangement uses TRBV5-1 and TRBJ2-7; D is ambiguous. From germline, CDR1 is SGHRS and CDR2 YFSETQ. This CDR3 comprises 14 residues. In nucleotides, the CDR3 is TGTGCCAGCAGCTTGGCGGCGGTCTACTACGAGCAGTACTTC. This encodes CASSLAAVYYEQYF. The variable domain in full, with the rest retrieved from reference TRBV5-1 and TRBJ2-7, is KAGVTQTPRYLIKTRGQQVTLSCSPISGHRSVSWYQQTPGQGLQFLFEYFSETQRNKGNFPGRFSGRQFSNSRSEMNVSTLELGDSALYLCASSLAAVYYEQYFGPGTRLTVT.

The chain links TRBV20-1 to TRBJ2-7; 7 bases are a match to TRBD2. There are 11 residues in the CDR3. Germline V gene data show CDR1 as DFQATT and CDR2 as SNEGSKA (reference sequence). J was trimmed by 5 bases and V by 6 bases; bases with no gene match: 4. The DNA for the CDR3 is TGCAGTGCAGCGGGGCGTAACGAGCAGTACTTC. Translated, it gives CSAAGRNEQYF.

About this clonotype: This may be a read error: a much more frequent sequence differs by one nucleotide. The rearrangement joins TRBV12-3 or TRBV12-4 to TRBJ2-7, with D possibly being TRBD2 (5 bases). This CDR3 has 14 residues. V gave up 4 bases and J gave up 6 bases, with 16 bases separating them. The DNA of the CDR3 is TGTGCCAGCAGTTACCCAGCGGCCACCAGCGAGCAGTACTTC. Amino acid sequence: CASSYPAATSEQYF.

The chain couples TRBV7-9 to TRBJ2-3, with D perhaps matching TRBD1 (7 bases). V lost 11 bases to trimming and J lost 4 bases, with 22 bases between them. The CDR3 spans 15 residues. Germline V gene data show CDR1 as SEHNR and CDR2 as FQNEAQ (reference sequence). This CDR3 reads CASLDREREADTQYF. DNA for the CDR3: TGTGCCTCCCTCGACAGGGAGAGGGAGGCAGATACGCAGTATTTT. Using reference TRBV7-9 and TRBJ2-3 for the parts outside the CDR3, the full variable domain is DTGVSQNPRHKITKRGQNVTFRCDPISEHNRLYWYRQTLGQGPEFLTYFQNEAQLEKSRLLSDRFSAERPKGSFSTLEIQRTEQGDSAMYLCASLDREREADTQYFGPGTRLTVL.

The CDR3: CASTPGLGFPGELFF. The CDR3 DNA reads as TGTGCCAGCACCCCAGGGCTAGGGTTCCCCGGGGAGCTGTTTTTT. This chain connects TRBV7-3 to TRBJ2-2; perhaps TRBD1 as D (5 bases). Between the trimmed V and J ends, which lost 7 bases and 6 bases, there was a span of 18 bases. There are 15 residues in the CDR3. In germline, CDR1 is SGHTA, CDR2 FQGTGA.

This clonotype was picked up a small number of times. The CDR3 is CATSSGQGLQTQYF. In nucleotides, the CDR3 is TGTGCCACCAGTTCGGGACAGGGTCTACAGACCCAGTACTTC. This rearrangement joins TRBV24-1 to TRBJ2-5, with TRBD1 matching over 9 bases. Germline V gene lookup returns CDR1 KGHDR and CDR2 SFDVKD. The CDR3 loop spans 14 amino acids. J gave up 6 bases and V 6 bases, and 7 bases lay outside the gene matches.

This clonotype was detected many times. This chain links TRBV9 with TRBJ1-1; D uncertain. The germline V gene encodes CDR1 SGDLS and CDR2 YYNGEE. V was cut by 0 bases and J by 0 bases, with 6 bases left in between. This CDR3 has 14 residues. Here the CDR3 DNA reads TGTGCCAGCAGCGTAGCTGACGTGAACACTGAAGCTTTCTTT. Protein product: CASSVADVNTEAFF.

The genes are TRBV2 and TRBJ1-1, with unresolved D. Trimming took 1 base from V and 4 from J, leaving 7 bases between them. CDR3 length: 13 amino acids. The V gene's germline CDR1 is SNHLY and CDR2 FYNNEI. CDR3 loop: CASSEGLGTEAFF. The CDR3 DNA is TGTGCCAGCAGTGAAGGTCTTGGCACTGAAGCTTTCTTT.